These 2 T cell receptor beta chains were sequenced from one sample in a study of vaccination effects on CD4 cells after COVID-19. In the ViraFEST assay, antigen-specific CD4+ clonotypes were identified by expansion after peptide-pool stimulation. When nine to ten days of culture had elapsed, CD4+ T cells were isolated. The person had PCR-confirmed SARS-CoV-2 infection between March and December 2020. The protocol was immunoSEQ multiplex PCR, while the TCRdb copy is restricted to in-frame clones and leaves out a portion. The data hold 20,000 to 30,000 clones, with 75% to 80% observed a single time. Their recognized antigens are unknown. This material consisted of CD4+ T cells from PBMCs cultured with HCoV-NL63 spike peptides, taken before COVID-19 vaccination. The receptors were gathered from a human donor who had a prior SARS-CoV-2 infection.

This clone was picked up a small number of times. V gene TRBV7-9 combines with J gene TRBJ2-3; D is uncertain. Per the germline V gene, CDR1 is SEHNR and CDR2 is FQNEAQ (reference sequence). The germline V and J ends were trimmed by 2 bases and 3 bases, with 3 bases remaining between them. The CDR3 contains 12 residues. CDR3 in DNA: TGTGCCAGCAGCTTATTTACAGATACGCAGTATTTT. It is translated as CASSLFTDTQYF.

The chain couples TRBV5-1 to TRBJ1-4; 8 bases agree with TRBD1. Germline V gene data show CDR1 as SGHRS and CDR2 as YFSETQ. The CDR3 has 16 amino acids. Trimming removed 4 bases from V and 7 bases from J; junction bases left unmatched: 12. CDR3 amino acids: CASSESRGRWGEKLFF. For the CDR3, the DNA is TGCGCCAGCAGCGAAAGCAGGGGGCGATGGGGTGAAAAACTGTTTTTT. The complete variable domain, with remaining parts taken from reference TRBV5-1 and TRBJ1-4, reads KAGVTQTPRYLIKTRGQQVTLSCSPISGHRSVSWYQQTPGQGLQFLFEYFSETQRNKGNFPGRFSGRQFSNSRSEMNVSTLELGDSALYLCASSESRGRWGEKLFFGSGTQLSVL.